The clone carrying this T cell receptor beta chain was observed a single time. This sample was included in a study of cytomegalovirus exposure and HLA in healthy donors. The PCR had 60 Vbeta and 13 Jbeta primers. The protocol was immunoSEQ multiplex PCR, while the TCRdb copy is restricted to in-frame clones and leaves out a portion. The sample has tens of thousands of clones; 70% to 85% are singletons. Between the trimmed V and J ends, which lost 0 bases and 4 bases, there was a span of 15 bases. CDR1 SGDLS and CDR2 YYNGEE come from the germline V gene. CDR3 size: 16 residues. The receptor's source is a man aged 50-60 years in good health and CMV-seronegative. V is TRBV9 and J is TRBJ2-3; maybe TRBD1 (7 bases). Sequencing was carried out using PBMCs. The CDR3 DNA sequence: TGTGCCAGCAGCGTAGATTCTGGAGGGGGCCCAGATACGCAGTATTTT. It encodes CASSVDSGGGPDTQYF.